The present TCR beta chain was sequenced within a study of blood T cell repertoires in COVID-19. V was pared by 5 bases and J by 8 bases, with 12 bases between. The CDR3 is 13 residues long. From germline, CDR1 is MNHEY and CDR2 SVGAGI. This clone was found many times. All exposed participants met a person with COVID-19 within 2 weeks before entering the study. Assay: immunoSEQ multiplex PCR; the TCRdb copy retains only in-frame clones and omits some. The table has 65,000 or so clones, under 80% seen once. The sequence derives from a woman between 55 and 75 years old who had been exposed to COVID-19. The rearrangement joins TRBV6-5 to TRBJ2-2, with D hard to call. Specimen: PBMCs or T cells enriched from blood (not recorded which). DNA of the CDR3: TGTGCCAGCAGTACTAATCGGCGGGGGGAGCTGTTTTTT. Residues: CASSTNRRGELFF.